The 30 T cell receptor beta chains below all came from one sample that was sequenced in a study of blood T cell repertoires in COVID-19. The method was immunoSEQ multiplex PCR; TCRdb's version includes in-frame clones alone and lacks a portion of them. The table includes under 250,000 clones, 87% detected once. Sample: PBMCs or T cells enriched from blood (not recorded which). These receptors originate from a man aged 25-45 years who had recovered from COVID-19.

This chain links TRBV11-3 with TRBJ2-7; 7 nucleotides agree with TRBD2. CDR3 length: 13 amino acids. The germline gives CDR1 SGHNT, CDR2 YENEEA. J gave up 1 base and V 4 bases, and 1 base lay outside the gene matches. As DNA, the CDR3 is TGTGCCAGCAGCTCCGGGGGGTCCTACGAGCAGTACTTC. It is translated as CASSSGGSYEQYF.

The V call is TRBV19, the J call TRBJ1-5; no clear D. The germline V gene has CDR1 LNHDA and CDR2 SQIVND (reference sequence). This CDR3 comprises 16 residues. V lost 5 bases and J 0 bases, leaving 14 bases between the germline ends. The CDR3 is CASSQYGRPSNQPQHF. CDR3 nucleotides: TGTGCCAGTAGTCAATATGGCCGTCCTAGCAATCAGCCCCAGCATTTT. The full variable domain, with the rest looked up from reference TRBV19 and TRBJ1-5, is DGGITQSPKYLFRKEGQNVTLSCEQNLNHDAMYWYRQDPGQGLRLIYYSQIVNDFQKGDIAEGYSVSREKKESFPLTVTSAQKNPTAFYLCASSQYGRPSNQPQHFGDGTRLSIL.

The CDR3 bases are TGTGCCAGCTCCGACAGGGGGCGTTTAGGCACTGAAGCTTTCTTT. Translating it yields CASSDRGRLGTEAFF. This sequence joins TRBV5-4 and TRBJ1-1, with TRBD1 identical over 10 bases. Germline V CDR1 and CDR2: SGHNT, YYREEE (reference sequence). The CDR3 has 15 amino acids. V shed 7 bases and J 4 bases; nucleotides not matched to a gene: 10.

The chain carries TRBV7-2 and TRBJ1-5; 11 bases align to TRBD1. The germline CDR1 and CDR2 sequences are SGHTA and FQGNSA. The CDR3 spans 18 residues. With 6 bases clipped from V and 4 bases from J, the junction kept 14 bases outside the gene matches. The CDR3 here is CASRLLRDRGFPNQPQHF. CDR3 nucleotide sequence: TGTGCCAGCAGGCTACTCCGGGACAGGGGGTTTCCGAATCAGCCCCAGCATTTT.

The V gene is TRBV6-5, the J gene TRBJ1-3; D is undetermined. The ends were cut back, 3 bases at V and 10 bases at J, with 19 bases in the middle. CDR1 is MNHEY and CDR2 is SVGAGI in the germline V gene. This CDR3 is 15 amino acids long. In DNA form, the CDR3 reads TGTGCCAGCAGTTATACCATGACTACTGGAGGGACCATATATTTT. This encodes CASSYTMTTGGTIYF.

The chain has TRBV24-1 and TRBJ1-2; D possibly corresponds to TRBD1 (5 bases). The CDR3 has 12 amino acids. The ends were cut back, 3 bases at V and 4 bases at J, with 5 bases in the middle. Germline V gene lookup returns CDR1 KGHDR and CDR2 SFDVKD. CDR3 sequence reads: CATSDDSYGYTF. The CDR3 nucleotides read TGTGCCACCAGTGATGACAGCTATGGCTACACCTTC.

The chain couples TRBV21-1 to TRBJ2-1; TRBD1, the table's D call, was not compared with the DNA. TRBV21-1 is given as a pseudogene. This CDR3 contains 14 residues. This CDR3 is CASSWTNRPNEQFF. The CDR3 DNA is TGTGCCAGCAGCTGGACAAATAGGCCCAATGAGCAGTTCTTC.

V and J are TRBV10-2 and TRBJ2-1; D gene unclear. Germline values: CDR1 WSHSY, CDR2 SAAADI. V was clipped by 6 bases and J by 6 bases, with 9 bases between them. The CDR3 has 12 residues. The CDR3 DNA is TGCGCCAGCAGATCAGGCCTCAATGAGCAGTTCTTC. It codes for CASRSGLNEQFF.

This clone was counted a single time. The chain is built from TRBV7-9 and TRBJ2-6; 9 bases match TRBD2. This CDR3 comprises 18 residues. Germline V gene sequence: CDR1 SEHNR, CDR2 FQNEAQ (reference sequence). The V segment lost 2 bases and the J segment 1 base; nucleotides outside the gene matches: 6. The CDR3 spells CASSLMAGGPSGANVLTF. The CDR3 region has the DNA TGTGCCAGCAGCTTAATGGCGGGGGGGCCATCTGGGGCCAACGTCCTGACTTTC.

The CDR3 nucleotides read TGTGCCAGCAGCCCCTATTCTAGAGCCGGGGAGCTGTTTTTT. The encoded protein is CASSPYSRAGELFF. The gene calls are TRBV7-6 and TRBJ2-2; D is uncertain. V was pared by 5 bases and J by 6 bases, with 13 bases between. Per germline, CDR1 SGHVS and CDR2 FNYEAQ. This CDR3 comprises 14 residues.

The chain couples TRBV6-5 to TRBJ1-1, with TRBD1 as a possible D gene (6 bases). With 6 bases removed from V and 0 bases from J, the gap between germline ends came to 14 bases. The germline CDR1 and CDR2 sequences are MNHEY and SVGAGI. This CDR3 is built from 15 residues. The CDR3 coding sequence is TGTGCCAGCAGCGTAGGACAGCTAATGAACACTGAAGCTTTCTTT. Its translation is CASSVGQLMNTEAFF.

The CDR3 region is CASSLNQAAETQYF. CDR3 nucleotide sequence: TGTGCCAGCAGCTTGAACCAGGCTGCAGAGACCCAGTACTTC. This rearrangement joins TRBV7-2 to TRBJ2-5; D gene uncertain. CDR3 length: 14 amino acids. CDR1 and CDR2 (germline): SGHTA, FQGNSA. Trimming cost V 3 bases and J 4 bases, with 12 bases left between them.

The gene calls are TRBV10-3 and TRBJ2-6; tentative D call: TRBD1 (5 bases). The CDR3 has 15 residues. CDR1 and CDR2 (germline): ENHRY, SYGVKD. Trimming stripped 3 bases from V and 0 bases from J, with 6 bases between. The CDR3 sequence: CAISDRASGANVLTF. The CDR3 region has the DNA TGTGCCATCAGTGACAGGGCCTCTGGGGCCAACGTCCTGACTTTC.

This clone was seen a single time. The chain links TRBV20-1 to TRBJ1-5; D is uncertain. The germline V gene encodes CDR1 DFQATT and CDR2 SNEGSKA (reference sequence). The CDR3 extends over 11 amino acids. The V and J ends lost 1 base and 5 bases respectively, with 3 bases between them. Here the CDR3 reads CSARGDQPQHF. CDR3 nucleotides: TGCAGTGCTAGAGGAGATCAGCCCCAGCATTTT.

The chain employs TRBV3-1 (or the pseudogene TRBV3-2) and TRBJ2-1; 9 bases match TRBD1. This CDR3 spans 17 amino acids. In germline, CDR1 is LGHDT, CDR2 YNNKEL (reference sequence). Germline trimming cut 2 bases from V and 6 bases from J; bases unmatched to any gene: 11. CDR3 nucleotide sequence: TGTGCCAGCAGCCAAACCTCTTTGGGACAGGGTTTCAATGAGCAGTTCTTC. It is translated as CASSQTSLGQGFNEQFF.

The chain recombines TRBV7-2 with TRBJ2-7; D is unclear. The germline V gene has CDR1 SGHTA and CDR2 FQGNSA. With 3 bases removed from V and 3 bases from J, the gap between germline ends came to 9 bases. This CDR3 is built from 13 residues. The CDR3 is CASSLGTYYEQYF. The CDR3 DNA is TGTGCCAGCAGCTTGGGCACCTACTACGAGCAGTACTTC. Looking up the rest from reference TRBV7-2 and TRBJ2-7 gives the full variable domain: GAGVSQSPSNKVTEKGKDVELRCDPISGHTALYWYRQSLGQGLEFLIYFQGNSAPDKSGLPSDRFSAERTGGSVSTLTIQRTQQEDSAVYLCASSLGTYYEQYFGPGTRLTVT.

The rearrangement links TRBV7-2 to TRBJ2-2; no reliable D call. Trimming left V 4 bases short and J 1 base short, with 16 bases between. Germline lookup yields CDR1 SGHTA and CDR2 FQGNSA. The CDR3 extends over 17 amino acids. CDR3 residues: CASSSGRLHGNTGELFF. The DNA for the CDR3 is TGTGCCAGCAGCTCCGGAAGACTCCACGGGAACACCGGGGAGCTGTTTTTT.

The chain employs TRBV7-2 and TRBJ1-3, with unresolved D. Trimming removed 1 base from V and 7 bases from J, with 14 bases in between. There are 15 residues in the CDR3. The germline V gene encodes CDR1 SGHTA and CDR2 FQGNSA. This CDR3 is CASSLGLSTGNTIYF. The CDR3 nucleotides are TGTGCCAGCAGCTTAGGCCTGAGTACGGGTAACACCATATATTTT.

V is TRBV29-1 and J is TRBJ2-7; 7 bases are shared with TRBD1. V dropped 7 bases and J dropped 6; count of bases not matched to a gene: 6. The CDR3 extends over 11 amino acids. Germline CDR1 and CDR2: SQVTM and ANQGSEA. The CDR3 loop reads CSAHAGGEQYF. The CDR3 DNA reads TGCAGCGCCCACGCAGGGGGCGAGCAGTACTTC.

The rearrangement uses TRBV19 and TRBJ1-1, with unresolved D. V lost 3 bases to trimming and J lost 1 base, with 12 bases between them. The CDR3 loop spans 15 amino acids. CDR1 and CDR2 (germline): LNHDA, SQIVND (reference sequence). CDR3 in amino acids: CASSIFPAGNTEAFF. The CDR3, as DNA: TGTGCCAGTAGTATTTTCCCGGCGGGGAACACTGAAGCTTTCTTT.

The rearrangement joins TRBV28 to TRBJ2-3, with 14 bases fitting TRBD2. Trimming at V came to 5 bases and at J to 5 bases, leaving 3 bases not matched to a gene. The CDR3 spans 15 residues. In germline, CDR1 is MDHEN, CDR2 SYDVKM. For the CDR3, the DNA is TGTGCCAGCAGTGGGACTAGCGGGGGCCTAGATACGCAGTATTTT. Its protein product is CASSGTSGGLDTQYF.

As regards this clone: One end of the junction does not line up with germline, which may come from a read error. The chain recombines TRBV28 with TRBJ1-2; TRBD1 matches 7 bases. The CDR3 runs to 13 residues. Germline CDR1 reads MDHEN; CDR2 reads SYDVKM. CDR3 coding DNA: TGTGCCAGCAGTATCCCCCGGGACAGCTCTACCTTCTTC. Protein sequence: CASSIPRDSSTFF.

The chain joins TRBV15 to TRBJ1-3; 7 nucleotides agree with TRBD1. Germline CDR1 LNHNV, CDR2 YYDKDF (reference sequence). The CDR3 covers 14 residues. V lost 4 bases to trimming and J lost 4 bases; unmatched junction nucleotides: 4. The CDR3 nucleotides are TGTGCCACCAGCACACAGGGGACGGGAAACACCATATATTTT. This codes for CATSTQGTGNTIYF.

As DNA, the CDR3 is TGTGCCAGTAGTTCCGGGACAGTATCTAAAGCGAACACCGGGGAGCTGTTTTTT. The encoded protein is CASSSGTVSKANTGELFF. The V gene is TRBV19, the J gene TRBJ2-2, with TRBD1 matching over 7 bases. From germline, CDR1 is LNHDA and CDR2 SQIVND (reference sequence). Germline trimming cut 5 bases from V and 0 bases from J; bases unmatched to any gene: 12. The CDR3 contains 18 residues.

The chain recombines TRBV7-9 with TRBJ2-7; a possible D gene is TRBD1 (6 bases). There are 17 residues in the CDR3. V gave up 4 bases and J gave up 4 bases, with 23 bases separating them. Looked up from germline, CDR1 is SEHNR and CDR2 is FQNEAQ (reference sequence). CDR3 nucleotide sequence: TGTGCCAGCAGCTCTTCAAGTTTTAAGGGCAGGGGATACGAGCAGTACTTC. This gives the protein CASSSSSFKGRGYEQYF.

The J gene is TRBJ2-7, the V gene TRBV28, with 11 nucleotides matching TRBD2. The CDR3 runs to 16 residues. After removal of 1 base from V and 4 bases from J, the junction contained 6 bases not matched to a gene. From germline, CDR1 is MDHEN and CDR2 SYDVKM. The CDR3 sequence is CASSLFTSGRNYEQYF. The CDR3 region has the DNA TGTGCCAGCAGTTTATTTACTAGCGGGAGAAATTACGAGCAGTACTTC. The variable domain in full, completed from reference TRBV28 and TRBJ2-7, reads DVKVTQSSRYLVKRTGEKVFLECVQDMDHENMFWYRQDPGLGLRLIYFSYDVKMKEKGDIPEGYSVSREKKERFSLILESASTNQTSMYLCASSLFTSGRNYEQYFGPGTRLTVT.

The CDR3 region has the DNA TGTGCCTGGAGTGTAACTGGGAACACCGGGGAGCTGTTTTTT. Protein product: CAWSVTGNTGELFF. This sequence joins TRBV30 and TRBJ2-2; D uncertain. There are 14 residues in the CDR3. The germline CDR1 and CDR2 sequences are GTSNPN and SVGIG (reference sequence). The V and J ends lost 0 bases and 1 base respectively, with 6 bases between them.

The chain is built from TRBV5-1 and TRBJ1-2, with 9 nucleotides matching TRBD1. After removal of 6 bases from V and 6 bases from J, the junction contained 15 bases not matched to a gene. This CDR3 comprises 16 residues. CDR1 SGHRS and CDR2 YFSETQ come from the germline V gene. The CDR3 loop reads CASILTPGQGFDGYTF. The DNA of the CDR3 is TGCGCCAGCATTCTGACCCCGGGACAGGGATTCGATGGCTACACCTTC.

The chain employs TRBV19 and TRBJ1-6; D is uncertain. The CDR3 consists of 15 residues. V dropped 5 bases and J dropped 8 bases, with 16 bases sitting between them. The V gene's germline CDR1 is LNHDA and CDR2 SQIVND (reference sequence). The CDR3 DNA follows: TGTGCCAGTAGTCCGGTTGGGAGTTCCGATTCACCCCTCCACTTT. Amino acid sequence: CASSPVGSSDSPLHF.

This clone was detected only a few times. This chain links TRBV7-8 with TRBJ1-1, with D hard to call. V was trimmed by 9 bases and J by 1 base, leaving 15 bases between them. The CDR3 loop spans 14 amino acids. In germline, CDR1 is SGHVS, CDR2 FQNEAQ. The CDR3 protein is CASREILENTEAFF. In DNA form, the CDR3 reads TGTGCCAGTAGGGAGATCCTAGAGAACACTGAAGCTTTCTTT.